This T cell receptor beta chain is drawn from a study of a mutant IDH1 vaccine in newly diagnosed glioma. Study as a whole: Following radiotherapy alone, or alongside temozolomide cycles, vaccination was started after an interval of 4-6 weeks.

This clone occurred a few times. Its antigen is as yet unknown. The repertoire was sequenced with immunoSEQ multiplex PCR; TCRdb's copy has only in-frame clones and lacks some. The sample has roughly 50,000 clones, 65% to 85% seen once; the top ten hold approximately 6.8%. Time point indicated: week 35, safety follow-up. A single vaccine dose contained 300 ug of mutant IDH1 20-mer peptide, and topical imiquimod was used with it. The CDR3 is made up of 13 amino acids. V was pared by 4 bases and J by 6 bases, with 9 bases between. In germline, CDR1 is KGHSH, CDR2 LQKENI. The TCR comes from a middle-aged man with glioma. The sample in question was PBMCs, obtained from a glioma patient whose treatment included an IDH1 peptide vaccine. V is TRBV18 and J is TRBJ1-4, with D perhaps matching TRBD1 (6 bases). CDR3 amino acids: CASSQQGDEKLFF. The CDR3, as DNA: TGTGCCAGCTCACAACAGGGAGATGAAAAACTGTTTTTT.